One and the same sample provided the 7 T cell receptor beta chains below, sequenced in a study of read filtering for tumor transcriptome and immune sequencing. Molecular barcoded adaptors covering alpha/delta and beta/gamma chains were used on 400 to 450 ng RNA. TCRdb passed the reads through MiXCR, listing each CDR3 protein once. The data contain tens of thousands of distinct CDR3 sequences, roughly 18% of them singletons. Sequencing input: a population of CD138-negative cells sorted from bone marrow. Receptors were obtained from a donor at least 40 years old with multiple myeloma.

This clonotype was counted at least ten times. The chain is built from TRBV6-5 and TRBJ2-2; TRBD1 aligns across 7 bases. The CDR3 has 15 amino acids. Germline V CDR1 and CDR2: MNHEY, SVGAGI. Germline trimming cut 6 bases from V and 1 base from J; bases unmatched to any gene: 5. The CDR3 protein is CASSQGVGNTGELFF. For the CDR3, the DNA is TGTGCCAGCAGCCAGGGGGTCGGGAACACCGGGGAGCTGTTTTTT.

This chain connects TRBV29-1 to TRBJ2-7; 10 bases are a match to TRBD1. Germline assignment: CDR1 SQVTM and CDR2 ANQGSEA. The J segment lost 6 bases and the V segment lost 4 bases, leaving 0 bases of the junction unmatched. CDR3 length: 11 residues. In DNA, the CDR3 is TGCAGCGTTGGGGACAGGGGCGAGCAGTACTTC. Amino acid sequence: CSVGDRGEQYF.

This clonotype was found a few times. The chain couples TRBV20-1 to TRBJ2-7; TRBD1 aligns across 11 bases. The CDR3 spans 14 residues. J gave up 5 bases and V 2 bases, and 5 bases lay outside the gene matches. Germline V gene lookup returns CDR1 DFQATT and CDR2 SNEGSKA (reference sequence). The DNA for the CDR3 is TGCAGTGCTAGATCGGGACAGGGGGTCAACGAGCAGTACTTC. Translated, it gives CSARSGQGVNEQYF.

This clonotype was counted many times. The rearrangement joins TRBV5-6 to TRBJ2-7; D gene unclear. The germline V gene encodes CDR1 SGHDT and CDR2 YYEEEE. V gave up 1 base and J gave up 5 bases, with 4 bases separating them. The CDR3 extends over 11 amino acids. CDR3 protein: CASSLWDEQYF. For the CDR3, the DNA is TGTGCCAGCAGCTTGTGGGACGAGCAGTACTTC.

This clonotype occurred many times. This chain uses TRBV28 with TRBJ2-5, with 7 positions matching TRBD2. This CDR3 contains 13 residues. Per the germline V gene, CDR1 is MDHEN and CDR2 is SYDVKM. The V gene end was trimmed by 4 bases and the J gene end by 7 bases; junction bases not matched to a gene: 6. Here the CDR3 DNA reads TGTGCCAGCAGTTCCCCGGGACTACCGACCCAGTACTTC. This encodes CASSSPGLPTQYF.

In its sample, this clonotype was seen many times. J is TRBJ2-7 and V is TRBV5-1; TRBD1 matches at 8 bases. With 4 bases clipped from V and 7 bases from J, the junction kept 10 bases outside the gene matches. The CDR3 extends over 14 amino acids. The V gene's germline CDR1 is SGHRS and CDR2 YFSETQ. The CDR3, as DNA: TGCGCCAGCAGCAGGTGGACAGGGCCTGAGGAGCAGTACTTC. As protein: CASSRWTGPEEQYF.

This clonotype was counted at least ten times. At one boundary the junction diverges from the germline segment, which might be a read error. This chain joins TRBV7-7 and TRBJ1-1; the D is unclear. The length of the CDR3 is 13 residues. Germline lookup yields CDR1 SSHAT and CDR2 FNYEAQ (reference sequence). The CDR3 reads CASSINVGTEAFF. CDR3 coding DNA: TGTGCTAGCAGCATTAACGTGGGGACTGAAGCTTTCTTT.